The rows below give T cell receptor beta chains drawn from one sample of a study of T cell responses to AZD1222 COVID-19 vaccine. Repertoires were generated with immunoSEQ multiplex PCR, while TCRdb's copy carries only in-frame clones and drops some. The sample contains more than 95,000 clones, roughly 88% of which appear only once. The input for sequencing was peripheral blood, taken on day 0 of AZD1222 vaccination. The receptors originated from an adult in good health. Each CDR3 is given with its conserved first and last residue. D genes are given only for firm matches. Clone size is given for some rows only: seen once, a few or many times, or a class if the clone is expanded.

clone size,V gene,J gene,D gene,CDR3 DNA,CDR3 protein
once,TRBV5-4,TRBJ1-4,.,TGTGCCAGCAGCTTGGCCTTAGGGGAAAAACTGTTTTTT,CASSLALGEKLFF
.,TRBV5-6,TRBJ2-5,.,TGTGCCAGCAGCTTGTATGGCGGGGCCGGAGAGACCCAGTACTTC,CASSLYGGAGETQYF
.,TRBV7-9,TRBJ2-5,TRBD2,TGTGCCAGTGACGTCGCTGGGGCGGGGGAGGAGACCCAGTACTTC,CASDVAGAGEETQYF
.,TRBV4-2,TRBJ2-1,.,TGTGCCAGCAGCGTCACAGGCTCCTACAATGAGCAGTTCTTC,CASSVTGSYNEQFF
once,TRBV7-9,TRBJ1-1,.,TGTGCCAGCAGCAACTATTCCCCCGGACGGGACACTGAAGCTTTCTTT,CASSNYSPGRDTEAFF
.,TRBV7-9,TRBJ2-3,TRBD2,TGTGCCAGCAGCTTCAAACTAGCGTTGGGAGATACGCAGTATTTT,CASSFKLALGDTQYF
.,TRBV3-1/TRBV3-2,TRBJ1-4,.,TGTGCCAGCAGCCAAGGAGGTGGACAGAAGAAACTGTTTTTT,CASSQGGGQKKLFF
.,TRBV9,TRBJ1-6,.,TGTGCCAGCAGCACCTCCGGGACGGTTAATTCACCCCTCCACTTT,CASSTSGTVNSPLHF
.,TRBV14,TRBJ1-4,.,TGTGCCAGCAGCCAAGAGAGCGGGCTCCTCTCCACGGAAAAACTGTTTTTT,CASSQESGLLSTEKLFF
.,TRBV6-1,TRBJ1-3,TRBD1,TGTGCCAGCAGTGGCCGTCAGGGGGCAACTGGAAACACCATATATTTT,CASSGRQGATGNTIYF
.,TRBV18,TRBJ2-7,.,TGTGCCAGCTCGATGACAAGCACCTACGAGCAGTACTTC,CASSMTSTYEQYF